One and the same sample provided the 27 T cell receptor beta chains below, sequenced in a study of control samples from healthy donors and cancer patients. Generated by immunoSEQ multiplex PCR, the TCRdb table keeps only in-frame clones and is missing some. The sample shows around 94,000 clones, 70% to 90% of them seen only once. The sample was blood. These receptors were taken from a woman between 45 and 65 years old in good health.

This rearrangement joins TRBV7-2 to TRBJ2-3; D ambiguous. The germline gives CDR1 SGHTA, CDR2 FQGNSA. The V gene lost 4 bases and the J gene lost 1 base, with 9 bases spanning the gap. The CDR3 spans 14 residues. The chain's CDR3 is CASSSPRGTDTQYF. In nucleotides, the CDR3 is TGTGCCAGCAGCTCACCTAGGGGCACAGATACGCAGTATTTT. Supplemented by reference TRBV7-2 and TRBJ2-3, the full variable domain reads GAGVSQSPSNKVTEKGKDVELRCDPISGHTALYWYRQSLGQGLEFLIYFQGNSAPDKSGLPSDRFSAERTGGSVSTLTIQRTQQEDSAVYLCASSSPRGTDTQYFGPGTRLTVL.

V and J are TRBV3-1 (or the pseudogene TRBV3-2) and TRBJ1-6, with D unresolved. Per germline, CDR1 LGHDT and CDR2 YNNKEL (reference sequence). CDR3 length: 15 residues. Trimming left V 0 bases short and J 8 bases short, with 11 bases between. CDR3 in DNA: TGTGCCAGCAGCCAAGATAAGGGAGGGTATTCACCCCTCCACTTT. Its protein is CASSQDKGGYSPLHF.

This clone has just one count. This chain uses TRBV12-3 or TRBV12-4 with TRBJ1-6; D unresolved. V lost 4 bases to trimming and J lost 10 bases, with 11 bases between them. The CDR3 is 13 amino acids. The CDR3, as DNA: TGTGCCAGCAGTTCCCGGTGGGGATCACCCCTCCACTTT. Its translation: CASSSRWGSPLHF.

This clone was detected a few times. This chain uses TRBV9 with TRBJ1-5; tentative D call: TRBD1 (6 bases). Germline CDR1 SGDLS, CDR2 YYNGEE. The V end was cut by 4 bases, the J end by 0 bases, with 8 bases between. There are 14 residues in the CDR3. CDR3 amino acids: CASSLGGSNQPQHF. CDR3 sequence (DNA): TGTGCCAGCAGCCTAGGGGGTAGCAATCAGCCCCAGCATTTT.

The V and J genes are TRBV29-1 and TRBJ1-2, with D tentatively TRBD1 (6 bases). This CDR3 has 13 amino acids. V lost 7 bases to trimming and J lost 7 bases, with 19 bases between them. Germline-derived CDR1 and CDR2 are SQVTM and ANQGSEA. DNA of the CDR3: TGCAGCGCCGTAGTAAGGGGGGCGTCTGGCTACACCTTC. Residues: CSAVVRGASGYTF.

V is TRBV19 and J is TRBJ2-6, with D tentatively TRBD1 (5 bases). This CDR3 is 14 amino acids long. Germline V lookup: CDR1 LNHDA, CDR2 SQIVND (reference sequence). The germline V and J ends were trimmed by 6 bases and 1 base, with 7 bases remaining between them. CDR3 loop: CASSDRSGANVLTF. Written as DNA, the CDR3 is TGTGCCAGTAGCGACAGATCTGGGGCCAACGTCCTGACTTTC.

The genes are TRBV16 and TRBJ1-6; D is unresolved. Germline V gene data show CDR1 as KGHSY and CDR2 as FQNENV. The V end lost 7 bases, the J end lost 5 bases, and 24 bases lay between the germline ends. The CDR3 has 18 amino acids. The CDR3 loop reads CASTFRPGRGRDNSPLHF. The CDR3 bases are TGTGCCAGCACCTTTCGGCCGGGCCGGGGTAGGGATAATTCACCCCTCCACTTT.

CDR3 sequence reads: CASSLVQGRANEKLFF. The CDR3 DNA sequence: TGTGCCAGCAGCTTGGTTCAGGGCAGGGCTAATGAAAAACTGTTTTTT. This rearrangement joins TRBV5-4 to TRBJ1-4; D possibly corresponds to TRBD1 (5 bases). Trimming took 0 bases from V and 3 from J, leaving 12 bases between them. Germline CDR1 is SGHNT and CDR2 is YYREEE (reference sequence). The CDR3 loop spans 16 amino acids. Based on the CDR3 plus reference TRBV5-4 and TRBJ1-4, the full variable domain is ETGVTQSPTHLIKTRGQQVTLRCSSQSGHNTVSWYQQALGQGPQFIFQYYREEENGRGNFPPRFSGLQFPNYSSELNVNALELDDSALYLCASSLVQGRANEKLFFGSGTQLSVL.

This clone was seen a single time. The chain couples TRBV2 to TRBJ1-4; D possibly corresponds to TRBD1 (5 bases). Germline CDR1 is SNHLY and CDR2 is FYNNEI. The V end was cut by 5 bases, the J end by 5 bases, with 9 bases between. The CDR3 is made up of 13 amino acids. The CDR3, as DNA: TGTGCCAGCAGTACTCGGGGGAATGAAAAACTGTTTTTT. Translating gives CASSTRGNEKLFF.

This clone occurred a few times. The rearrangement joins TRBV6-1 to TRBJ2-7; 7 nucleotides agree with TRBD1. This CDR3 is built from 15 residues. Germline assignment: CDR1 MNHNS and CDR2 SASEGT. With 3 bases clipped from V and 12 bases from J, the junction kept 17 bases outside the gene matches. The CDR3 spells CASSDIKGRGNRLYF. The CDR3 region has the DNA TGTGCCAGCAGTGATATCAAGGGCAGGGGGAATCGGCTGTACTTC.

The chain carries TRBV18 and TRBJ2-5, with D possibly being TRBD1 or TRBD2 (6 bases each). Trimming pared 1 base from V and 4 bases from J, leaving 19 bases between. From germline, CDR1 is KGHSH and CDR2 LQKENI. The CDR3 has 17 amino acids. CDR3 in DNA: TGTGCCAGCTCACCACGGGGGGCGAATGACGTGGGAGAGACCCAGTACTTC. Translated: CASSPRGANDVGETQYF.

This chain connects TRBV19 to TRBJ1-2; D may be TRBD1 (6 bases). The CDR3 spans 16 residues. Germline CDR1 LNHDA, CDR2 SQIVND (reference sequence). The ends were cut back, 8 bases at V and 2 bases at J, with 21 bases in the middle. CDR3 protein: CASSNPGARPNYGYTF. The CDR3 nucleotides are TGTGCCAGTTCGAACCCAGGGGCGCGTCCGAACTATGGCTACACCTTC.

To note about this clone: Other nucleotide sequences in the sample specify the same CDR3. Here the CDR3 reads CASSPDRGSYEQYF. The CDR3 DNA reads as TGTGCCAGCAGCCCAGACAGGGGATCCTACGAGCAGTACTTC. The chain couples TRBV7-2 to TRBJ2-7, with TRBD1 matching 8 bases. V gave up 5 bases and J gave up 1 base; unmatched junction bases: 4. The V gene's germline CDR1 is SGHTA and CDR2 FQGNSA. There are 14 residues in the CDR3.

This chain connects TRBV11-3 to TRBJ2-3; no reliable D call. The CDR3 is 15 amino acids. V was clipped by 3 bases and J by 2 bases, with 12 bases between them. CDR1 is SGHNT and CDR2 is YENEEA in the germline V gene. This chain's CDR3 is CASSFGAASTDTQYF. DNA for the CDR3: TGTGCCAGCAGCTTCGGTGCGGCGTCCACAGATACGCAGTATTTT.

The chain links TRBV4-3 to TRBJ1-2; D remains ambiguous. V lost 0 bases and J lost 5, with 13 bases in between. The CDR3 contains 15 residues. Germline CDR1 and CDR2: LGHNA and YSLEER. CDR3 DNA: TGCGCCAGCAGCCAAGAGTCAGGTAGTGTGTATGGCTACACCTTC. Residues: CASSQESGSVYGYTF.

The chain recombines TRBV28 with TRBJ1-2; D gene uncertain. In germline, CDR1 is MDHEN, CDR2 SYDVKM. This CDR3 has 14 residues. The V and J ends lost 5 bases and 4 bases respectively, with 14 bases between them. The CDR3: CASSPYARTYGYTF. CDR3 nucleotides: TGTGCCAGCAGTCCCTATGCACGGACCTATGGCTACACCTTC.

V and J are TRBV28 and TRBJ1-2; 8 positions agree with TRBD1. Germline trimming cut 10 bases from V and 8 bases from J; bases unmatched to any gene: 12. CDR3 size: 13 residues. The germline V gene has CDR1 MDHEN and CDR2 SYDVKM. The CDR3 loop is CATRLDRAGGYTF. The DNA of the CDR3 is TGTGCCACCAGGTTGGACAGGGCGGGCGGCTACACCTTC.

This chain joins TRBV12-3 or TRBV12-4 and TRBJ1-6, with D uncertain. V gave up 5 bases and J gave up 11 bases, with 13 bases separating them. The CDR3 runs to 13 residues. For the CDR3, the DNA is TGTGCCAGCAGTGAATTACCCTCCGCACCCCTCCACTTT. Translation gives CASSELPSAPLHF.

This chain links TRBV5-6 with TRBJ1-2; TRBD1 is a possible D gene (5 bases). CDR1 and CDR2 from the germline V gene are SGHDT and YYEEEE. Trimming took off 1 base at V and 0 bases at J, with 13 bases between the two ends. The CDR3 totals 16 residues. The CDR3 region has the DNA TGTGCCAGCAGCTTGTATACAGGCCGATCTAACTATGGCTACACCTTC. This translates into CASSLYTGRSNYGYTF.

This sequence joins TRBV3-1 (or the pseudogene TRBV3-2) and TRBJ2-3, with a weak D call TRBD2 (8 bases). V gave up 7 bases and J gave up 6 bases, with 20 bases separating them. Germline CDR1 LGHDT, CDR2 YNNKEL (reference sequence). The CDR3 has 15 amino acids. The CDR3, as DNA: TGTGCCAGCAATGGGGGACTAGGGGGCGCGGATACGCAGTATTTT. Amino acids: CASNGGLGGADTQYF.

The gene calls are TRBV5-1 and TRBJ2-1; D call uncertain. Germline loops: CDR1 SGHRS, CDR2 YFSETQ. V was trimmed by 4 bases and J by 3 bases, leaving 11 bases between them. The CDR3 has 14 amino acids. The CDR3 nucleotides read TGCGCCAGCAGCGACCAACCGAACTACAATGAGCAGTTCTTC. Protein sequence: CASSDQPNYNEQFF.

This chain links TRBV5-1 with TRBJ1-1; no reliable D call. Trimming took off 1 base at V and 0 bases at J, with 4 bases between the two ends. Germline CDR1 and CDR2: SGHRS and YFSETQ. The CDR3 runs 13 residues. CDR3 DNA: TGCGCCAGCAGCTTGTCGGTGAACACTGAAGCTTTCTTT. Amino acid sequence: CASSLSVNTEAFF. Supplemented by reference TRBV5-1 and TRBJ1-1, the full variable domain reads KAGVTQTPRYLIKTRGQQVTLSCSPISGHRSVSWYQQTPGQGLQFLFEYFSETQRNKGNFPGRFSGRQFSNSRSEMNVSTLELGDSALYLCASSLSVNTEAFFGQGTRLTVV.

This chain's CDR3 is CASSLGTGNSNQPQHF. In DNA, the CDR3 is TGTGCCAGCAGCTTAGGGACAGGCAATAGCAATCAGCCCCAGCATTTT. The chain joins TRBV7-6 to TRBJ1-5; 7 nucleotides align to TRBD1. This CDR3 has 16 amino acids. Germline assignment: CDR1 SGHVS and CDR2 FNYEAQ. The V segment lost 1 base and the J segment 0 bases; nucleotides outside the gene matches: 3.

This chain connects TRBV6-5 to TRBJ2-7; 7 nucleotides line up with TRBD1. J gave up 9 bases and V 8 bases, and 13 bases lay outside the gene matches. Germline loops: CDR1 MNHEY, CDR2 SVGAGI. The CDR3 is 13 amino acids. The CDR3 DNA is TGTGCCAGCGCTCCTGACAGGGAGATCGGGCAGTACTTC. Amino acid sequence: CASAPDREIGQYF.

J is TRBJ1-1 and V is TRBV7-2, with 8 bases fitting TRBD1. From germline, CDR1 is SGHTA and CDR2 FQGNSA. The CDR3 loop spans 13 amino acids. The ends lost 3 bases at V and 6 bases at J; junction bases unmatched: 3. CDR3 loop: CASSFRTGSEAFF. For the CDR3, the DNA is TGTGCCAGCAGCTTCAGGACAGGGTCTGAAGCTTTCTTT.

The chain joins TRBV2 to TRBJ2-4; TRBD1 might be the D (5 bases). The V and J ends lost 6 bases and 0 bases respectively, with 6 bases between them. Germline values: CDR1 SNHLY, CDR2 FYNNEI. This CDR3 has 13 amino acids. The CDR3 DNA sequence: TGTGCCAGCAGGGGGCTAGCCAAAAACATTCAGTACTTC. Translation gives CASRGLAKNIQYF.

V usage is TRBV2 and J usage is TRBJ2-6; the D is unclear. Trimming took 4 bases from V and 0 from J, leaving 4 bases between them. Germline CDR1 and CDR2: SNHLY and FYNNEI. This CDR3 has 14 residues. The CDR3 loop reads CASSAISGANVLTF. Here the CDR3 DNA reads TGTGCCAGCAGTGCTATCTCTGGGGCCAACGTCCTGACTTTC.